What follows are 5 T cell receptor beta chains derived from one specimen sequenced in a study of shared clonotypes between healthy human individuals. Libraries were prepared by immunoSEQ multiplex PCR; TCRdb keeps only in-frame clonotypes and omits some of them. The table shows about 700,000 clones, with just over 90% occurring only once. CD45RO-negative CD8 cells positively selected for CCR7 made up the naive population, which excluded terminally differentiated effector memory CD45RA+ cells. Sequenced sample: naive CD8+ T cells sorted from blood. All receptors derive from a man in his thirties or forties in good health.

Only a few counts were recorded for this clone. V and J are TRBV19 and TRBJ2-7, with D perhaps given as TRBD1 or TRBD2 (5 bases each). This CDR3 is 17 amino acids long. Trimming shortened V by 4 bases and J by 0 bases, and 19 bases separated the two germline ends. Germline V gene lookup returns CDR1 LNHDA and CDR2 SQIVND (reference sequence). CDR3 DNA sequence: TGTGCCAGTAGTACCCCACCCGAGGGGACCTCCTCCTACGAGCAGTACTTC. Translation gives CASSTPPEGTSSYEQYF.

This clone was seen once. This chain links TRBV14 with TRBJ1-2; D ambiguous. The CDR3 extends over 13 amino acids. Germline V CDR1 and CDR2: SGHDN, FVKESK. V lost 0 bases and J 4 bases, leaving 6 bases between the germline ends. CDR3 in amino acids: CASSQDSSYGYTF. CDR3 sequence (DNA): TGTGCCAGCAGCCAAGACAGCAGCTATGGCTACACCTTC.

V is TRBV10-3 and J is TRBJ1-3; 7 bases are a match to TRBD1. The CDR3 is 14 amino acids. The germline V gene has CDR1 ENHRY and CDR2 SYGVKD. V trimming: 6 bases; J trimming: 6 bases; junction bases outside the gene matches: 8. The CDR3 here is CAIRTTGAENTIYF. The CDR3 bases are TGTGCCATCAGGACAACAGGGGCCGAAAACACCATATATTTT.

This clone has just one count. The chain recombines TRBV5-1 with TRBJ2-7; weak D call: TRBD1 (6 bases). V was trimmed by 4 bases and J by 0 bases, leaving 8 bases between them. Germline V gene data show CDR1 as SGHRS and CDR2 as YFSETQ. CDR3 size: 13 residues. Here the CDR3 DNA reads TGCGCCAGCAGCGGGGACAACTCCTACGAGCAGTACTTC. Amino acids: CASSGDNSYEQYF.

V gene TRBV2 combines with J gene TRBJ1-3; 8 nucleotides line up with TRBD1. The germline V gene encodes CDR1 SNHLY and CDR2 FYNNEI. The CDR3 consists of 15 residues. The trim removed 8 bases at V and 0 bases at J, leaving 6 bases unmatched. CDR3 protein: CASARTGSSGNTIYF. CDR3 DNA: TGTGCCAGCGCCCGGACAGGGTCCTCTGGAAACACCATATATTTT.